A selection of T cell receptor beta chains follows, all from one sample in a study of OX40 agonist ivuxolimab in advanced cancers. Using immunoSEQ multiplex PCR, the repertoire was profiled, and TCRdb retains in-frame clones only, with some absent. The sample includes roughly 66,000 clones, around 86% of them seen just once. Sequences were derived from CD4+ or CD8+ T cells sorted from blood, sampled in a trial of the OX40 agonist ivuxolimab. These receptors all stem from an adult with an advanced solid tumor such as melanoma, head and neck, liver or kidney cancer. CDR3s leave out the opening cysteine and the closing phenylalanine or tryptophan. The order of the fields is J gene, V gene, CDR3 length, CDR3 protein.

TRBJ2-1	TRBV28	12	ASRILGDRNEQF
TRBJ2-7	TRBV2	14	ASSDGLAGGPYEQY
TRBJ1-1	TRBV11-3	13	ASSAPGQGAPEAF
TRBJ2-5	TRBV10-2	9	ASNPARTQY
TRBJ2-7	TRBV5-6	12	ASRTLQGVYEQY
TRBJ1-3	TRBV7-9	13	ASSPLGTSGNTIY
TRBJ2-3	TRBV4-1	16	ASSQVGLAGGGEDTQY
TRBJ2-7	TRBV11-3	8	ATNPGGWY
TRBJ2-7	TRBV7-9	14	ASSFLLAGGRNEQY
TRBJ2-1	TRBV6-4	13	ASSLGQNSYNEQF
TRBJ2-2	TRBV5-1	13	ASSLAEGGSRELF
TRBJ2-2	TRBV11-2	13	ASSLDSGRIGELF
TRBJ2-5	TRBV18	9	ASSNQEAQY
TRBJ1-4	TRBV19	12	ASSIRALNEKLF
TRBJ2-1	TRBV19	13	ASNPDRDWGNEQF
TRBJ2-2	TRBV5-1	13	ASSLVGAQTGELF
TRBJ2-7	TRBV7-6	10	ASSLAGREQY
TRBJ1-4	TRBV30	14	AWSVLLPTTNEKLF
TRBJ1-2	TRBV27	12	ASSLSIAAYGYT
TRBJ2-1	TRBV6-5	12	ASRADRGYNEQF
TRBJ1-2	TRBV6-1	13	ASSTRTGADYGYT
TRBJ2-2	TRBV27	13	ASSLNGRVYGELF
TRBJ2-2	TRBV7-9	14	ASSFRTGGATGELF
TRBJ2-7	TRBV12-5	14	ASGLATGTGDHEQY
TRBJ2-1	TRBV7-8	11	ASRRDRSGEQF
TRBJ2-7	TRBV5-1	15	ASSPNPGTGGQGEQY
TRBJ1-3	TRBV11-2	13	ASSLLVASGNTIY
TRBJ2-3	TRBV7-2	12	ASSIPSRTDTQY
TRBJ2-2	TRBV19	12	ASMSTGGTGELF
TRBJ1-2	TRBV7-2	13	ASSLQGGNFYGYT
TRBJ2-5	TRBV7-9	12	ASNDPVGLKTQY
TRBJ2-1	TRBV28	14	ASSPLGDKHYNEQF
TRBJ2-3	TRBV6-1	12	ASSGLAGEGTQY
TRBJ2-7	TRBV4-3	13	ASSQDSASPYEQY
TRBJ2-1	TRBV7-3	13	ASSLRQGNRNEQF
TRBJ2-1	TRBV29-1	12	SGRLAGGPGEQF
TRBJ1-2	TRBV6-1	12	ASSDRVPNYGYT
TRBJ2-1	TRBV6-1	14	ASSGTGTTFYNEQF
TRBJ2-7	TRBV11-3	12	ASSLGQGRDEQY
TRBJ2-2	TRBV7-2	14	ASSVISGSISGELF
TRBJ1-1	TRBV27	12	ASSPWTVNTEAF
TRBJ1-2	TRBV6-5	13	ASSYTLGRGYGYT
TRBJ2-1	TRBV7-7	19	ASSVNPGLAGEGATFNEQF
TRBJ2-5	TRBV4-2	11	ASSLGVQETQY
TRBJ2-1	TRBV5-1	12	ASSLLARDNEQF
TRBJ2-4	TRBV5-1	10	ASSGEENIQY
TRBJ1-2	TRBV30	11	AWIRAGLYGYT
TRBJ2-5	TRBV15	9	ATSLQETQY
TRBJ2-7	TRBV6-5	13	ASRLGGQYSYEQY
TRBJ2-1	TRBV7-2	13	ASSPSRVSYNEQF